This TCR beta chain was recovered during a study of glioma-infiltrating T cells after dendritic cell vaccination. Study details: Dendritic cells derived from monocytes and pulsed with autologous tumor lysate formed the vaccine. At biweekly intervals, patients got three intradermal dendritic cell vaccine injections.

CDR1 is MGHDK, CDR2 SYGVNS, per germline. Trimming removed 2 bases at V and 2 bases at J, with 7 bases between. The CDR3 contains 13 residues. The PCR used 60 V beta and 13 J beta primers. Profiled with immunoSEQ multiplex PCR; TCRdb holds only in-frame clones, not every one. Altogether about 21,000 clones are present, around 79% being singletons, with the ten largest covering 30% to 45%. The specimen comprised blood, sampled before dendritic cell vaccination. This receptor was identified in a human donor with glioblastoma. The rearrangement joins TRBV25-1 to TRBJ2-7; D is uncertain. The CDR3 DNA sequence: TGTGCCAGCAGTGAACGCAGGCCCTACGAGCAGTACTTC. It codes for CASSERRPYEQYF.